A single sample is the source of the 3 T cell receptor beta chains below, sequenced in a study of T cell repertoires in cytomegalovirus infection. Each CDR3 protein gets one entry after TCRdb re-called the reads with MiXCR. Here the sample spans 55,000 to 70,000 distinct CDR3 sequences, approximately 24% being singletons. No cognate antigen is known for these TCRs. Sequenced material: PBMCs, sequenced either directly or after in vitro stimulation (not recorded which). These receptors were obtained from a human donor in good health (CMV status not recorded). Some clones in this sample may be carry-over from other donors' samples.

This clonotype has ten or more counts. V is TRBV27 and J is TRBJ2-1; D possibly matches TRBD1 or TRBD2 (5 bases each). This CDR3 region has 14 residues. Germline lookup yields CDR1 MNHEY and CDR2 SMNVEV (reference sequence). V lost 4 bases, J lost 6 bases, and 13 bases lay in between. CDR3 DNA: TGTGCCAGCAGTTACGATTCGGGGCCCAATGAGCAGTTCTTC. Translated, it gives CASSYDSGPNEQFF.

This clonotype has just a few counts. This chain joins TRBV20-1 and TRBJ2-2, with TRBD2 identical over 11 bases. There are 20 residues in the CDR3. The germline CDR1 and CDR2 sequences are DFQATT and SNEGSKA (reference sequence). Trimming cost V 1 base and J 1 base; bases outside gene matches: 14. The CDR3 DNA is TGCAGTGCTAGAGGGGAGCTTGGTAGCGGGAGGGCCGGGAACACCGGGGAGCTGTTTTTT. It yields the protein CSARGELGSGRAGNTGELFF.

This clonotype was found once. DNA for the CDR3: TGTGCCAGCAGTTACGGGACAGGGGACTATGGCTACACCTTC. Translating it yields CASSYGTGDYGYTF. The rearrangement joins TRBV6-6 to TRBJ1-2; 10 nucleotides match TRBD1. The CDR3 is 14 amino acids. Germline V gene sequence: CDR1 MNHNY, CDR2 SVGAGI (reference sequence). The junction had 0 bases not matched to a gene; V was cut back by 2 bases and J by 3 bases.